The source of this TCR beta chain is a study of blood T cell repertoires in COVID-19 (dated by TCRdb to the early 2020s). For context, the study as a whole: Samples covering the acute and convalescent phases of COVID-19 were provided by collaborators in the United States, Italy and Spain. The prospective study material was composed of cDNA or gDNA derived from T cells, B-cell-depleted T cells, or PBMCs. Subjects who had been exposed to COVID-19, were actively infected with it, or had recovered from it provided the deeply sampled blood TCRbeta repertoires that made up the dataset. The repertoires were released in a freely available public database intended as a resource for research on the immune response to SARS-CoV-2. The samples were drawn from the first 160 participants of the ongoing ImmuneRACE study and from over a thousand subjects provided by 6 global collaborators. Nearly every sample came with metadata listing a de-identified subject ID, COVID-19 status, age in years and sex. HLA class I and class II types, where available, came from metadata supplied by the sample provider rather than from assay-based typing. What the work shows at the level of the full study, not this receptor alone: How much clinical and demographic metadata was included differed by source and by participant, and the metadata was provided uncurated.

A word on this clone: Its antigen specificity is not known. Per-nucleotide qualities are absent, and no much larger clonotype sits a single base away.

Whole blood was collected in K2EDTA tubes by collaborating institutions according to the institutions' own protocols. Collaborator samples were shipped for TCRbeta analysis as frozen whole blood, isolated PBMCs, or DNA extracted from either sample type. TCRbeta CDR3 regions were amplified from genomic DNA by means of the immunoSEQ Assay, a bias-controlled multiplex PCR. From the authors' description of their analysis: The number of nucleated cells in each sample was estimated by amplification of reference gene primers within the assay. Sequence reads were collapsed and filtered to measure the absolute abundance of every unique TCRbeta CDR3 rearrangement. For each sample, productive Simpson clonality was calculated by taking the square root of Simpson's diversity index across productive rearrangements. The source is immuneACCESS, and TCRdb retained only in-frame sequences with V and J called. Part of the clones is not carried over; for the studies checked, unresolved V genes explain less than half of this, and the remainder is unexplained. V and J calls plus clone size are reproduced from that table; the DNA served to infer D and trimming. This sample gives around 63,000 clones in total; more than 75% of them show up just once. The ten largest clonotypes hold about 1.2% of the sample.

CDR1 and CDR2 are drawn from the germline V gene (reference sequence): SGHKS, YYEKEE. V and J lose 7 bases and 5 bases, and a span of 12 bases separates them. The CDR3 covers 12 residues, taking in both the cysteine and the phenylalanine. Only CDR3 DNA remains: 36 bases, in frame from the first base. Sequencing was carried out using peripheral blood. The origin of this receptor is a woman aged 55 to 70 with acute or convalescent COVID-19. The chain employs TRBV5-5 and TRBJ1-1, with the D segment identity uncertain. The CDR3 region: CASPLSRTEAFF. The bases read TGTGCCAGCCCCCTATCTAGGACTGAAGCTTTCTTT. Where the CDR3 stops, the reference TRBV5-5 and TRBJ1-1 genes take over; the full variable domain is DAGVTQSPTHLIKTRGQQVTLRCSPISGHKSVSWYQQVLGQGPQFIFQYYEKEERGRGNFPDRFSARQFPNYSSELNVNALLLGDSALYLCASPLSRTEAFFGQGTRLTVV.